The next 27 T cell receptor beta chains were all read from a single sample in a study of T cell clonotyping in hematopoietic cell transplantation. Sequencing used immunoSEQ multiplex PCR; TCRdb keeps in-frame clones, though not all of them. Here the sample spans approximately 42,000 clones, around 84% being singletons. The time point here: recipient sample about 28 days before transplant, after cytoreduction. The sample consisted of peripheral blood mononuclear cells, taken before stem cell transplant. The receptors were sampled from a man in his fifties or sixties with acute myeloid leukemia. Some clones in this sample may be carry-over from other donors' samples.

The rearrangement links TRBV6-6 to TRBJ1-5, with TRBD1 matching 9 bases. CDR3 length: 14 amino acids. Trimming at V came to 6 bases and at J to 6 bases, leaving 6 bases not matched to a gene. Germline V gene sequence: CDR1 MNHNY, CDR2 SVGAGI (reference sequence). The CDR3, as DNA: TGTGCCAGCAGCCTACAGGGGGCGGCTCAGCCCCAGCATTTT. The encoded protein is CASSLQGAAQPQHF.

The gene calls are TRBV4-3 and TRBJ2-2, with D perhaps being TRBD1 or TRBD2 (8 bases each). This CDR3 comprises 16 residues. Germline V CDR1 and CDR2: LGHNA, YSLEER. V was trimmed by 8 bases and J by 4 bases, leaving 20 bases between them. CDR3 protein: CASSGGGGQGTGELFF. The CDR3 coding sequence is TGCGCCAGCTCAGGGGGCGGGGGGCAGGGCACCGGGGAGCTGTTTTTT.

The chain carries TRBV28 and TRBJ2-3; no reliable D call. CDR1 and CDR2 from the germline V gene are MDHEN and SYDVKM. Deletions cut 5 bases from V and 2 bases from J, with 8 bases between. The CDR3 loop spans 13 amino acids. For the CDR3, the DNA is TGTGCCAGCAGTGCAGGAGCCACAGATACGCAGTATTTT. It codes for CASSAGATDTQYF. The entire variable domain, with the rest obtained from reference TRBV28 and TRBJ2-3, is as follows: DVKVTQSSRYLVKRTGEKVFLECVQDMDHENMFWYRQDPGLGLRLIYFSYDVKMKEKGDIPEGYSVSREKKERFSLILESASTNQTSMYLCASSAGATDTQYFGPGTRLTVL.

The chain joins TRBV5-1 to TRBJ2-7, with D unclear. With 0 bases removed from V and 7 bases from J, the gap between germline ends came to 20 bases. Germline V gives CDR1 SGHRS, CDR2 YFSETQ. The CDR3 consists of 16 residues. The CDR3: CASSLDGQVSISEQYF. CDR3 in DNA: TGCGCCAGCAGCTTGGACGGGCAGGTATCTATTTCGGAGCAGTACTTC.

This clone was detected once. The same CDR3 arises from other DNA sequences in this sample as well. The J gene is TRBJ1-5, the V gene TRBV2; the match to TRBD1 covers 11 bases. Germline V lookup: CDR1 SNHLY, CDR2 FYNNEI. J was trimmed by 0 bases and V by 6 bases; bases with no gene match: 1. This CDR3 contains 15 residues. DNA for the CDR3: TGTGCCAGCAGAGGGACAGGGGGTAGCAATCAGCCCCAGCATTTT. It encodes CASRGTGGSNQPQHF. The whole variable domain, remainder taken from reference TRBV2 and TRBJ1-5, is EPEVTQTPSHQVTQMGQEVILRCVPISNHLYFYWYRQILGQKVEFLVSFYNNEISEKSEIFDDQFSVERPDGSNFTLKIRSTKLEDSAMYFCASRGTGGSNQPQHFGDGTRLSIL.

The chain recombines TRBV5-1 with TRBJ2-7; D could derive from TRBD1 or TRBD2 (5 bases each). Germline CDR1 reads SGHRS; CDR2 reads YFSETQ. V dropped 0 bases and J dropped 6 bases, with 16 bases sitting between them. The length of the CDR3 is 15 residues. In nucleotides, the CDR3 is TGCGCCAGCAGCTTGGCAGGGTTAGGAGGCTCCGAGCAGTACTTC. This gives the protein CASSLAGLGGSEQYF.

This clone has just a few counts. The genes are TRBV30 and TRBJ2-1, with D hard to call. The CDR3 has 13 residues. Germline V CDR1 and CDR2: GTSNPN, SVGIG (reference sequence). V shed 1 base and J shed 3 bases, with 7 bases lying between them. The CDR3 is CAWSAIHYNEQFF. The CDR3 DNA follows: TGTGCCTGGAGTGCCATTCACTACAATGAGCAGTTCTTC.

The genes are TRBV28 and TRBJ2-4; D may be TRBD2 (5 bases). The V end was cut by 3 bases, the J end by 9 bases, with 9 bases between. Germline V gene data show CDR1 as MDHEN and CDR2 as SYDVKM. This CDR3 comprises 12 residues. DNA of the CDR3: TGTGCCAGCAGTTTTCGGGGTAGCATTCAGTACTTC. Protein: CASSFRGSIQYF.

The chain couples TRBV11-1 to TRBJ2-7; D may match TRBD1 or TRBD2 (6 bases each). This CDR3 comprises 14 residues. V shed 6 bases and J shed 3 bases, with 15 bases lying between them. The germline V gene has CDR1 SGHAT and CDR2 FQDESV (reference sequence). CDR3 protein: CASRSGALGYEQYF. CDR3 coding DNA: TGTGCCAGCAGATCGGGGGCCCTCGGCTACGAGCAGTACTTC. Based on the CDR3 plus reference TRBV11-1 and TRBJ2-7, the full variable domain is EAEVAQSPRYKITEKSQAVAFWCDPISGHATLYWYRQILGQGPELLVQFQDESVVDDSQLPKDRFSAERLKGVDSTLKIQPAELGDSAMYLCASRSGALGYEQYFGPGTRLTVT.

This sequence joins TRBV7-3 and TRBJ1-6; D unclear. Germline-derived CDR1 and CDR2 are SGHTA and FQGTGA. V dropped 5 bases and J dropped 10 bases, with 15 bases sitting between them. The CDR3 contains 14 residues. CDR3 region: CASSAGPRESPLHF. The CDR3 DNA reads TGTGCCAGCAGCGCCGGACCGAGAGAATCACCCCTCCACTTT. Together with reference TRBV7-3 and TRBJ1-6, the CDR3 gives the full variable domain: GAGVSQTPSNKVTEKGKYVELRCDPISGHTALYWYRQSLGQGPEFLIYFQGTGAADDSGLPNDRFFAVRPEGSVSTLKIQRTERGDSAVYLCASSAGPRESPLHFGNGTRLTVT.

Written as DNA, the CDR3 is TGTGCCAGCAGCTTAGGACTAGCGGGGGGGGCAGGGGAGACCCAGTACTTC. Translated, it gives CASSLGLAGGAGETQYF. The chain has TRBV7-2 and TRBJ2-5; 14 bases are shared with TRBD2. The CDR3 loop spans 17 amino acids. V shed 1 base, J shed 5 bases, and the junction held 6 bases outside the gene matches. Looked up from germline, CDR1 is SGHTA and CDR2 is FQGNSA.

This rearrangement joins TRBV6-5 to TRBJ1-2; 9 nucleotides match TRBD1. CDR3 length: 14 amino acids. From germline, CDR1 is MNHEY and CDR2 SVGAGI. The J segment lost 2 bases and the V segment lost 7 bases, leaving 5 bases of the junction unmatched. In DNA form, the CDR3 reads TGTGCCAGCAACCAAGGGACAGGGAACTATGGCTACACCTTC. This sequence encodes CASNQGTGNYGYTF.

The rearrangement uses TRBV7-9 and TRBJ1-4; D remains unclear. This CDR3 comprises 16 residues. In germline, CDR1 is SEHNR, CDR2 FQNEAQ (reference sequence). The V end lost 5 bases, the J end lost 4 bases, and 17 bases lay between the germline ends. In nucleotides, the CDR3 is TGTGCCAGCAGCCGCAATCCGGGAGGGTTTAATGAAAAACTGTTTTTT. It codes for CASSRNPGGFNEKLFF.

This chain connects TRBV19 to TRBJ1-5; 9 positions agree with TRBD1. The CDR3 runs 18 residues. Per germline, CDR1 LNHDA and CDR2 SQIVND (reference sequence). V shed 3 bases, J shed 0 bases, and the junction held 9 bases outside the gene matches. The CDR3 spells CASSMDLWGQGSNQPQHF. The CDR3 nucleotides are TGTGCCAGTAGTATGGATCTTTGGGGACAGGGTAGCAATCAGCCCCAGCATTTT.

V and J are TRBV9 and TRBJ2-1; D is possibly TRBD1 (5 bases). CDR1 and CDR2 (germline): SGDLS, YYNGEE. The V gene lost 0 bases and the J gene lost 0 bases, with 10 bases spanning the gap. The CDR3 sequence is 16 residues long. CDR3 protein: CASSVGQGSSYNEQFF. DNA of the CDR3: TGTGCCAGCAGCGTAGGGCAGGGAAGCTCCTACAATGAGCAGTTCTTC.

This chain joins TRBV7-2 and TRBJ1-2; 10 nucleotides align to TRBD1. Germline V gene data show CDR1 as SGHTA and CDR2 as FQGNSA. The trim removed 4 bases at V and 8 bases at J, leaving 7 bases unmatched. The CDR3 covers 14 residues. The CDR3 reads CASSWTPGQGGYTF. The CDR3 bases are TGTGCCAGCAGCTGGACTCCGGGACAGGGGGGCTACACCTTC.

This chain connects TRBV4-1 to TRBJ1-1; no definite D call. The CDR3 is 14 amino acids. Germline V gene lookup returns CDR1 MGHRA and CDR2 YSYEKL. Trimming left V 5 bases short and J 8 bases short, with 18 bases between. The CDR3 sequence is CASSYLRGNPEAFF. The CDR3 DNA reads TGCGCCAGCAGCTACCTTAGAGGGAACCCCGAAGCTTTCTTT.

There are a few counts of this clone. The chain links TRBV11-3 to TRBJ2-5, with 9 nucleotides matching TRBD2. Germline CDR1 SGHNT, CDR2 YENEEA. This CDR3 comprises 13 residues. Germline trimming cut 6 bases from V and 6 bases from J; bases unmatched to any gene: 5. This CDR3 reads CASRRGGLQTQYF. CDR3 nucleotide sequence: TGTGCCAGCAGGCGGGGGGGCCTGCAGACCCAGTACTTC. The variable domain in full, with the rest retrieved from reference TRBV11-3 and TRBJ2-5, is EAGVVQSPRYKIIEKKQPVAFWCNPISGHNTLYWYLQNLGQGPELLIRYENEEAVDDSQLPKDRFSAERLKGVDSTLKIQPAELGDSAVYLCASRRGGLQTQYFGPGTRLLVL.

The CDR3 here is CASSVQSYNSPLHF. The CDR3 coding sequence is TGTGCCAGCAGCGTTCAAAGCTATAATTCACCCCTCCACTTT. The V and J genes are TRBV9 and TRBJ1-6; D gene ambiguous. The germline gives CDR1 SGDLS, CDR2 YYNGEE. This CDR3 spans 14 amino acids. V was pared by 2 bases and J by 3 bases, with 6 bases between.

The rearrangement links TRBV5-8 to TRBJ1-2, with D perhaps TRBD1 (5 bases). The CDR3 is 14 amino acids. With 3 bases removed from V and 4 bases from J, the gap between germline ends came to 13 bases. Per the germline V gene, CDR1 is SGHTS and CDR2 is YDEGEE. As DNA, the CDR3 is TGTGCCAGCAGCTCCTACCAGGGAACCTATGGCTACACCTTC. Protein sequence: CASSSYQGTYGYTF.

V usage is TRBV7-3 and J usage is TRBJ2-2; no clear D gene. V lost 3 bases to trimming and J lost 6 bases, with 14 bases between them. The V gene's germline CDR1 is SGHTA and CDR2 FQGTGA. The CDR3 runs to 15 residues. CDR3 region: CASSFTRPVPGELFF. As DNA, the CDR3 is TGTGCCAGCAGCTTTACGCGTCCGGTTCCCGGGGAGCTGTTTTTT.

The rearrangement links TRBV7-7 to TRBJ2-1, with D unresolved. Germline V gives CDR1 SSHAT, CDR2 FNYEAQ (reference sequence). V was pared by 6 bases and J by 5 bases, with 2 bases between. The length of the CDR3 is 10 residues. The CDR3: CASRNNEQFF. The CDR3 DNA reads as TGTGCCAGCAGAAACAATGAGCAGTTCTTC.

The chain employs TRBV30 and TRBJ1-5; a weak D match, TRBD1 (6 bases). Germline-derived CDR1 and CDR2 are GTSNPN and SVGIG (reference sequence). Trimming left V 0 bases short and J 6 bases short, with 9 bases between. The CDR3 covers 13 residues. This CDR3 reads CAWSVQGTQPQHF. The CDR3, as DNA: TGTGCCTGGAGTGTACAGGGTACTCAGCCCCAGCATTTT.

The V and J genes are TRBV19 and TRBJ1-1; no clear D. The CDR3 is made up of 11 amino acids. With 6 bases removed from V and 10 bases from J, the gap between germline ends came to 12 bases. From germline, CDR1 is LNHDA and CDR2 SQIVND (reference sequence). CDR3 loop: CASRDSMRAFF. As DNA, the CDR3 is TGTGCCAGTAGGGACTCTATGAGAGCTTTCTTT.

This clone was detected a few times. The V gene is TRBV5-1, the J gene TRBJ1-1, with no clear D. Trimming left V 0 bases short and J 0 bases short, with 9 bases between. The CDR3 has 15 residues. The germline CDR1 and CDR2 sequences are SGHRS and YFSETQ. CDR3 nucleotides: TGCGCCAGCAGCTTGGGCCGGGCGATGAACACTGAAGCTTTCTTT. This sequence encodes CASSLGRAMNTEAFF.

The chain recombines TRBV29-1 with TRBJ1-2, with a tentative D call TRBD1 (5 bases). Trimming stripped 2 bases from V and 5 bases from J, with 12 bases between. This CDR3 spans 13 amino acids. CDR1 is SQVTM and CDR2 is ANQGSEA in the germline V gene. CDR3 DNA sequence: TGCAGCGTTGAAAGGGAACAGGAATATGGCTACACCTTC. Translating gives CSVEREQEYGYTF.

The chain combines TRBV19 with TRBJ2-7; D is perhaps TRBD1 (6 bases). CDR3 length equals 12 residues. V was pared by 8 bases and J by 6 bases, with 14 bases between. Germline V CDR1 and CDR2: LNHDA, SQIVND (reference sequence). The CDR3 reads CASDTGSGEQYF. In DNA, the CDR3 is TGTGCCAGTGATACAGGGTCCGGCGAGCAGTACTTC. Full variable domain (outside the CDR3, taken from reference TRBV19 and TRBJ2-7): DGGITQSPKYLFRKEGQNVTLSCEQNLNHDAMYWYRQDPGQGLRLIYYSQIVNDFQKGDIAEGYSVSREKKESFPLTVTSAQKNPTAFYLCASDTGSGEQYFGPGTRLTVT.